This T cell receptor beta chain came from a study of OX40 agonist ivuxolimab in advanced cancers. The overall study: Dose-escalation subjects each had hepatocellular carcinoma, melanoma, renal cell or head and neck cancer.

Looked up from germline, CDR1 is LNHDA and CDR2 is SQIVND (reference sequence). The CDR3 is made up of 13 amino acids. V was pared by 3 bases and J by 6 bases, with 8 bases between. The table came from immunoSEQ multiplex PCR; TCRdb's copy has only in-frame clones and leaves some out. Of approximately 99,000 clones listed, about 96% are singletons. The chain is built from TRBV19 and TRBJ2-2; D unresolved. Sequences were derived from CD4+ or CD8+ T cells sorted from blood, sampled in a trial of the OX40 agonist ivuxolimab. The source of this sequence is an adult with an advanced solid tumor such as melanoma, head and neck, liver or kidney cancer. CDR3 in DNA: TGTGCCAGTAGTATCTCCGGGCCCGGGGAGCTGTTTTTT. Translation: CASSISGPGELFF.